Below are 23 T cell receptor beta chains sequenced from a single sample in a study of T cell repertoires in cytomegalovirus infection. No antigen has been assigned to these receptors. TCRdb used MiXCR to reprocess the reads, holding one entry per CDR3 protein. The sample shows approximately 1,000,000 distinct CDR3 sequences, roughly 30% of them seen only once. This specimen was cultured CD8+ T cells from PBMCs, taken from culture after CMV antigen stimulation. These receptors came from a human donor in good health (CMV status not recorded). Some clones in this sample may be carry-over from other donors' samples.

The rearrangement uses TRBV20-1 and TRBJ1-1; D may be TRBD1 (6 bases). Germline V CDR1 and CDR2: DFQATT, SNEGSKA (reference sequence). The V and J ends lost 0 bases and 3 bases respectively, with 14 bases between them. The CDR3 covers 15 residues. CDR3 protein: CSARDLTGLHTEAFF. The CDR3 bases are TGCAGTGCTAGAGATCTGACAGGCCTACACACTGAAGCTTTCTTT.

The chain combines TRBV18 with TRBJ2-6; 7 bases line up with TRBD1. The germline gives CDR1 KGHSH, CDR2 LQKENI. The CDR3 spans 15 residues. V trimming: 6 bases; J trimming: 4 bases; junction bases outside the gene matches: 6. The CDR3: CASSKRGLGANVLTF. CDR3 DNA: TGTGCCAGCTCGAAAAGGGGGCTCGGGGCCAACGTCCTGACTTTC.

This chain joins TRBV7-2 and TRBJ2-1, with no clear D. The V end was cut by 7 bases, the J end by 5 bases, with 6 bases between. The CDR3 contains 11 residues. Germline lookup yields CDR1 SGHTA and CDR2 FQGNSA. The chain's CDR3 is CASNSDNEQFF. The DNA for the CDR3 is TGTGCCAGCAACTCAGACAATGAGCAGTTCTTC. Supplemented by reference TRBV7-2 and TRBJ2-1, the full variable domain reads GAGVSQSPSNKVTEKGKDVELRCDPISGHTALYWYRQSLGQGLEFLIYFQGNSAPDKSGLPSDRFSAERTGGSVSTLTIQRTQQEDSAVYLCASNSDNEQFFGPGTRLTVL.

The chain is built from TRBV2 and TRBJ2-6; D uncertain. Per germline, CDR1 SNHLY and CDR2 FYNNEI. V gave up 4 bases and J gave up 0 bases, with 7 bases separating them. CDR3 length: 15 residues. CDR3 amino acids: CASSGTDSGANVLTF. The DNA of the CDR3 is TGTGCCAGCAGTGGTACAGACTCTGGGGCCAACGTCCTGACTTTC.

The V gene is TRBV7-9, the J gene TRBJ2-3, with D uncertain. The CDR3 loop spans 13 amino acids. Trimming cost V 5 bases and J 6 bases, with 12 bases left between them. CDR1 and CDR2 from the germline V gene are SEHNR and FQNEAQ (reference sequence). In nucleotides, the CDR3 is TGTGCCAGCAGCGAAGCAGCAGGTGATACGCAGTATTTT. Translated, it gives CASSEAAGDTQYF.

The V call is TRBV6-6, the J call TRBJ2-1; weak D call: TRBD2 (6 bases). This CDR3 region has 15 residues. Germline V gene data show CDR1 as MNHNY and CDR2 as SVGAGI (reference sequence). Trimming took off 7 bases at V and 6 bases at J, with 19 bases between the two ends. Here the CDR3 DNA reads TGTGCCAGCAACCCAGGGACTTTTTTTTTCAATGAGCAGTTCTTC. It encodes CASNPGTFFFNEQFF.

The V gene is TRBV2, the J gene TRBJ2-5; D remains unclear. Trimming removed 5 bases at V and 7 bases at J, with 17 bases between. In germline, CDR1 is SNHLY, CDR2 FYNNEI. The CDR3 covers 14 residues. The CDR3 nucleotides read TGTGCCAGCAGTCCGGGTCAAGGTGAAGTGACCCAGTACTTC. Protein product: CASSPGQGEVTQYF.

The CDR3 nucleotides are TGCGCCAGCAGCCATGCCGACCCAACGGACACCGGGGAGCTGTTTTTT. Translated: CASSHADPTDTGELFF. The chain joins TRBV4-1 to TRBJ2-2, with D hard to call. V was pared by 3 bases and J by 3 bases, with 14 bases between. Germline-derived CDR1 and CDR2 are MGHRA and YSYEKL. CDR3 length: 16 residues.

V and J are TRBV4-3 and TRBJ2-7, with 8 positions matching TRBD1. The germline V gene has CDR1 LGHNA and CDR2 YSLEER. The V and J ends lost 0 bases and 2 bases, in that order; junction bases with no gene match: 6. The CDR3 covers 16 residues. CDR3 amino acids: CASSQDMQGAAYEQYF. The CDR3 DNA follows: TGCGCCAGCAGCCAAGATATGCAGGGGGCGGCCTACGAGCAGTACTTC.

The gene calls are TRBV9 and TRBJ1-2; weak D call: TRBD1 (5 bases). CDR1 is SGDLS and CDR2 is YYNGEE in the germline V gene. This CDR3 is built from 15 residues. V dropped 3 bases and J dropped 3 bases, with 15 bases sitting between them. The CDR3 nucleotides are TGTGCCAGCAGCGAAGTCCGGGGCGTTCACTATGGCTACACCTTC. This encodes CASSEVRGVHYGYTF. The complete variable domain, with remaining parts taken from reference TRBV9 and TRBJ1-2, reads DSGVTQTPKHLITATGQRVTLRCSPRSGDLSVYWYQQSLDQGLQFLIQYYNGEERAKGNILERFSAQQFPDLHSELNLSSLELGDSALYFCASSEVRGVHYGYTFGSGTRLTVV.

This chain connects TRBV7-2 to TRBJ2-1, with 9 bases matching TRBD2. CDR3 length equals 17 residues. Trimming cost V 2 bases and J 8 bases; bases outside gene matches: 13. Looked up from germline, CDR1 is SGHTA and CDR2 is FQGNSA. The CDR3 sequence is CASSLNPPGLAGDEQFF. For the CDR3, the DNA is TGTGCCAGCAGCTTAAATCCGCCGGGACTAGCAGGGGATGAGCAGTTCTTC.

This chain joins TRBV2 and TRBJ1-2; TRBD1 might be the D (5 bases). Germline CDR1 and CDR2: SNHLY and FYNNEI. Trimming removed 5 bases at V and 0 bases at J, with 16 bases between. This CDR3 is 16 amino acids long. The CDR3 coding sequence is TGTGCCAGCAGTCCCGGGGAGGGACGCGCTAACTATGGCTACACCTTC. Encoded protein: CASSPGEGRANYGYTF.

This CDR3 is CASSLVGQGNEKLFF. CDR3 DNA: TGTGCCAGCAGCTTAGTGGGACAGGGAAATGAAAAACTGTTTTTT. The gene calls are TRBV7-9 and TRBJ1-4, with 9 bases aligning to TRBD1. Germline V lookup: CDR1 SEHNR, CDR2 FQNEAQ (reference sequence). Trimming took 1 base from V and 5 from J; bases not matched to a gene: 2. The CDR3 extends over 15 amino acids.

The sample holds many counts of this clonotype. CDR3 nucleotide sequence: TGTGCCAGCAGCCGGGACAGGTCAACCGGCAATGAGCAGTTCTTC. This translates into CASSRDRSTGNEQFF. The gene calls are TRBV7-6 and TRBJ2-1; TRBD1 agrees at 8 bases. CDR1 is SGHVS and CDR2 is FNYEAQ in the germline V gene. The CDR3 is 15 residues long. Trimming took 5 bases from V and 6 from J; bases not matched to a gene: 9.

The table lists this clonotype with a few counts. In DNA, the CDR3 is TGTGCCAGCAGTCCCGCACAATATAGGACAGGAGTGAACACTGAAGCTTTCTTT. Amino acid sequence: CASSPAQYRTGVNTEAFF. J is TRBJ1-1 and V is TRBV6-6; 7 bases fit TRBD1. The V segment lost 5 bases and the J segment 0 bases; nucleotides outside the gene matches: 15. CDR1 and CDR2 from the germline V gene are MNHNY and SVGAGI (reference sequence). The CDR3 covers 18 residues.

The chain recombines TRBV5-4 with TRBJ2-7, with D uncertain. CDR1 is SGHNT, CDR2 YYREEE, per germline (reference sequence). Between the trimmed V and J ends, which lost 2 bases and 7 bases, there was a span of 10 bases. This CDR3 is built from 12 residues. CDR3 coding DNA: TGTGCCAGCAGCTTTGGTACCTCTGAGCAGTACTTC. The encoded protein is CASSFGTSEQYF.

This sequence joins TRBV6-2 or TRBV6-3 and TRBJ2-1, with D maybe TRBD2 (5 bases). V lost 8 bases to trimming and J lost 2 bases, with 13 bases between them. CDR3 length equals 14 residues. Germline V gene sequence: CDR1 MNHEY, CDR2 SVGEGT. CDR3 DNA: TGTGCCAGCGCGGGTCGGGGTGCCTACAATGAGCAGTTCTTC. This encodes CASAGRGAYNEQFF.

This clonotype was detected ten times or more. This sequence joins TRBV7-9 and TRBJ1-4, with D uncertain. The CDR3 has 17 residues. The V end lost 5 bases, the J end lost 3 bases, and 19 bases lay between the germline ends. CDR1 is SEHNR, CDR2 FQNEAQ, per germline (reference sequence). This chain's CDR3 is CASSPTPRGPANEKLFF. In DNA form, the CDR3 reads TGTGCCAGCAGCCCCACCCCTCGGGGTCCGGCTAATGAAAAACTGTTTTTT.

In the case of this clonotype: Since a much larger clone is just one base distant, this may be a read error. J is TRBJ2-1 and V is TRBV7-6, with D perhaps TRBD2 (6 bases). The CDR3 totals 15 residues. CDR1 and CDR2 (germline): SGHVS, FNYEAQ. The V and J ends lost 1 base and 10 bases respectively, with 17 bases between them. CDR3 region: CASSLGLVGPYEQFF. The DNA for the CDR3 is TGTGCCAGCAGCTTAGGACTAGTGGGGCCCTACGAGCAGTTCTTC.

This clonotype was seen a handful of times. The chain joins TRBV7-9 to TRBJ2-3, with a possible D match to TRBD1 (6 bases). Looked up from germline, CDR1 is SEHNR and CDR2 is FQNEAQ (reference sequence). V lost 4 bases and J 4 bases, leaving 18 bases between the germline ends. There are 16 residues in the CDR3. The CDR3 region has the DNA TGTGCCAGCAGCTCCCGGACAGATTTTTCTTCAGATACGCAGTATTTT. Amino acid sequence: CASSSRTDFSSDTQYF.

This clonotype was recorded a few times. The chain has TRBV4-1 and TRBJ2-1; D remains unclear. V lost 5 bases and J 8 bases, leaving 16 bases between the germline ends. This CDR3 contains 14 residues. CDR1 and CDR2 from the germline V gene are MGHRA and YSYEKL. CDR3 coding DNA: TGCGCCAGCAGCTTTTGGGCCCAGGTAGATGAGCAGTTCTTC. Translating it yields CASSFWAQVDEQFF.

The sample holds a few counts of this clonotype. The chain uses TRBV7-2 and TRBJ2-3, with 8 bases matching TRBD1. The V gene end was trimmed by 3 bases and the J gene end by 3 bases; junction bases not matched to a gene: 2. This CDR3 spans 14 amino acids. The germline gives CDR1 SGHTA, CDR2 FQGNSA. The CDR3 DNA reads TGTGCCAGCAGCTTTGACAGGGGAACAGATACGCAGTATTTT. Protein: CASSFDRGTDTQYF.

V usage is TRBV7-9 and J usage is TRBJ2-2; 7 bases map to TRBD1. The CDR3 totals 17 residues. V lost 3 bases and J lost 6; bases outside the gene matches: 13. Germline values: CDR1 SEHNR, CDR2 FQNEAQ (reference sequence). CDR3 protein: CASSLVTGVVVSGELFF. CDR3 sequence (DNA): TGTGCCAGCAGCTTGGTTACAGGGGTCGTCGTTTCCGGGGAGCTGTTTTTT. The complete variable domain, with remaining parts taken from reference TRBV7-9 and TRBJ2-2, reads DTGVSQNPRHKITKRGQNVTFRCDPISEHNRLYWYRQTLGQGPEFLTYFQNEAQLEKSRLLSDRFSAERPKGSFSTLEIQRTEQGDSAMYLCASSLVTGVVVSGELFFGEGSRLTVL.